What follows is one T cell receptor (beta chain) and its context. The authors' processing: Researchers report that nucleated cell counts were estimated from reference gene primer amplification. Assay: immunoSEQ multiplex PCR; the TCRdb copy retains only in-frame clones and omits some. V and J calls and clone size are given by that table; D and trimming were obtained from the DNA. Among about 160,000 clones listed, more than 85% were seen once. CDR1 and CDR2 from the germline V gene are SEHNR and FQNEAQ (reference sequence). This CDR3 is 14 amino acids long. The V and J ends lost 7 bases and 0 bases respectively, with 12 bases between them. These data originate in a study of blood T cell repertoires in COVID-19. On the study more broadly: Whether acute or convalescent, the COVID-19 samples came from the United States, Italy and Spain.

Followed over time, Seattle patients had been enrolled while infection was active. Specimen: peripheral blood. The sequence was obtained from an older woman with COVID-19, enrolled during active disease. The V gene is TRBV7-9, the J gene TRBJ1-2; D not resolved. DNA for the CDR3: TGTGCCAGCAAGAAGAACGGTTCTAACTATGGCTACACCTTC. Translating gives CASKKNGSNYGYTF.